A selection of T cell receptor beta chains follows, all from one sample in a study of blood T cell repertoires in COVID-19. Produced via immunoSEQ multiplex PCR; TCRdb's table is partial and in-frame only. The sample lists 200,000 to 250,000 clones; roughly 80% were seen once. The sample consisted of peripheral blood. Receptors originate from a woman in her seventies with COVID-19, enrolled during active disease. CDR3s leave out the opening cysteine and the closing phenylalanine or tryptophan. A D gene is named only where the DNA matches it firmly.

D gene	V gene	J gene	CDR3 protein
NA	TRBV12-3/TRBV12-4	TRBJ2-7	ASRIRNSYEQY
NA	TRBV11-3	TRBJ1-1	ASSPGVVSRTEAF
TRBD1	TRBV24-1	TRBJ1-4	ATSDRTGAEKLF
TRBD1	TRBV7-4	TRBJ1-6	ASIVSTGGAYIANSPLH
TRBD1	TRBV5-1	TRBJ1-4	ASSISTGEGEKLF
NA	TRBV12-3/TRBV12-4	TRBJ1-1	ASSLALTGPAF
NA	TRBV20-1	TRBJ2-4	SASDGENIQY
TRBD2	TRBV28	TRBJ2-5	ASSPPPGQREAGRGTQY
TRBD2	TRBV11-3	TRBJ2-1	ASSLDPRLAGSTYNEQF
NA	TRBV4-3	TRBJ1-6	ASSQAIAGEGNSPLH
NA	TRBV14	TRBJ2-4	ASSQEDTGGEWHIQY
NA	TRBV7-2	TRBJ2-7	ASSSWSGPTYEQY
TRBD1	TRBV15	TRBJ1-1	ATSRDRGQGDVNTEAF